The rows below give T cell receptor beta chains drawn from one sample of a study of blood T cell repertoires in COVID-19. Sequencing used immunoSEQ multiplex PCR; TCRdb keeps in-frame clones, though not all of them. Found here are over 25,000 clones, 75% to 90% of them singletons; the top ten hold 7.3%. The source material was peripheral blood. The source is a human donor in a cohort sampled during active COVID-19. CDR3s include the opening cysteine and the closing phenylalanine or tryptophan. The order of the fields is CDR3 protein, CDR3 DNA, V gene, CDR3 length, J gene, D gene. D genes are given only for firm matches.

cdr3_aa: CASSVSPQEGQPQHF
cdr3_nt: TGTGCCAGCAGCGTATCTCCCCAAGAGGGTCAGCCCCAGCATTTT
v_call: TRBV9
cdr3_length: 15
j_call: TRBJ1-5
d_call: .

cdr3_aa: CASSPGQGAAYEQYF
cdr3_nt: TGCGCCAGCAGCCCCGGACAGGGGGCCGCCTACGAGCAGTACTTC
v_call: TRBV5-1
cdr3_length: 15
j_call: TRBJ2-7
d_call: TRBD1

cdr3_aa: CASSFGLAGGLGTDTQYF
cdr3_nt: TGTGCCAGCAGCTTCGGACTAGCGGGGGGGCTAGGCACAGATACGCAGTATTTT
v_call: TRBV13
cdr3_length: 18
j_call: TRBJ2-3
d_call: TRBD2

cdr3_aa: CASSEGASGASYEQYF
cdr3_nt: TGTGCCAGCAGCGAGGGGGCTAGCGGGGCCTCCTACGAGCAGTACTTC
v_call: TRBV4-2
cdr3_length: 16
j_call: TRBJ2-7
d_call: TRBD2

cdr3_aa: CAWSSSGQGFQETQYF
cdr3_nt: TGTGCCTGGAGCTCCTCGGGACAGGGGTTCCAAGAGACCCAGTACTTC
v_call: TRBV30
cdr3_length: 16
j_call: TRBJ2-5
d_call: TRBD1

cdr3_aa: CASSLRGVRSTDTQYF
cdr3_nt: TGTGCCAGCAGCTTACGGGGGGTCCGTAGCACAGATACGCAGTATTTT
v_call: TRBV13
cdr3_length: 16
j_call: TRBJ2-3
d_call: TRBD2

cdr3_aa: CASSKGMGADEKLFF
cdr3_nt: TGTGCCAGCAGCAAAGGAATGGGGGCGGACGAAAAACTGTTTTTT
v_call: TRBV11-2
cdr3_length: 15
j_call: TRBJ1-4
d_call: .

cdr3_aa: CATRGSGSSTYEQYF
cdr3_nt: TGTGCCACGAGGGGTAGCGGGAGCTCAACCTACGAGCAGTACTTC
v_call: TRBV10-3
cdr3_length: 15
j_call: TRBJ2-7
d_call: TRBD2

cdr3_aa: CASSTGALGYGYTF
cdr3_nt: TGTGCCAGTAGTACGGGAGCGTTGGGCTATGGCTACACCTTC
v_call: TRBV19
cdr3_length: 14
j_call: TRBJ1-2
d_call: .

cdr3_aa: CASSSLGTGKINQPQHF
cdr3_nt: TGTGCCAGCAGTTCTCTGGGGACAGGGAAGATCAATCAGCCCCAGCATTTT
v_call: TRBV27
cdr3_length: 17
j_call: TRBJ1-5
d_call: TRBD1

cdr3_aa: CAILEGVQGAWNEQFF
cdr3_nt: TGTGCCATCCTGGAGGGGGTGCAGGGGGCTTGGAATGAGCAGTTCTTC
v_call: TRBV10-3
cdr3_length: 16
j_call: TRBJ2-1
d_call: TRBD1

cdr3_aa: CASSGGTIAKNIQYF
cdr3_nt: TGTGCCAGCAGTGGGGGGACGATAGCCAAAAACATTCAGTACTTC
v_call: TRBV28
cdr3_length: 15
j_call: TRBJ2-4
d_call: .

cdr3_aa: CASSLMGLSSYEQYF
cdr3_nt: TGTGCCAGCAGCTTAATGGGACTTTCCTCCTACGAGCAGTACTTC
v_call: TRBV11-2
cdr3_length: 15
j_call: TRBJ2-7
d_call: .

cdr3_aa: CSASKGGREEKLFF
cdr3_nt: TGCAGTGCTAGTAAGGGCGGGAGGGAGGAAAAACTGTTTTTT
v_call: TRBV20-1
cdr3_length: 14
j_call: TRBJ1-4
d_call: .

cdr3_aa: CATSDATPGAYNEQFF
cdr3_nt: TGTGCCACCAGTGATGCAACCCCTGGAGCGTACAATGAGCAGTTCTTC
v_call: TRBV24-1
cdr3_length: 16
j_call: TRBJ2-1
d_call: .

cdr3_aa: CASGLELADYDRDTQYF
cdr3_nt: TGTGCTAGTGGTTTGGAACTAGCGGACTACGACAGAGATACGCAGTATTTT
v_call: TRBV12-5
cdr3_length: 17
j_call: TRBJ2-3
d_call: TRBD2

cdr3_aa: CASSCNSGSTTDTQYF
cdr3_nt: TGTGCCAGCAGCTGTAATAGCGGGAGTACTACAGATACGCAGTATTTT
v_call: TRBV12-1
cdr3_length: 16
j_call: TRBJ2-3
d_call: .